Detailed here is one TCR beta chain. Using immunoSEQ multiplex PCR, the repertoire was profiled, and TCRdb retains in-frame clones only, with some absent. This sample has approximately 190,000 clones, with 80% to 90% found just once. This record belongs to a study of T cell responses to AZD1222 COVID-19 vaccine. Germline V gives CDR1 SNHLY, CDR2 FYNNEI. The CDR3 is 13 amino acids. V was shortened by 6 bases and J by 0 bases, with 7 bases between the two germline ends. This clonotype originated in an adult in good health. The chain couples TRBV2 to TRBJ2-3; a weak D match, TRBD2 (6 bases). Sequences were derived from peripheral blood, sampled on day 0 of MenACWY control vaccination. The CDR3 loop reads CASRRGSTDTQYF. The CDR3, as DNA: TGTGCCAGCAGACGGGGGAGCACAGATACGCAGTATTTT.